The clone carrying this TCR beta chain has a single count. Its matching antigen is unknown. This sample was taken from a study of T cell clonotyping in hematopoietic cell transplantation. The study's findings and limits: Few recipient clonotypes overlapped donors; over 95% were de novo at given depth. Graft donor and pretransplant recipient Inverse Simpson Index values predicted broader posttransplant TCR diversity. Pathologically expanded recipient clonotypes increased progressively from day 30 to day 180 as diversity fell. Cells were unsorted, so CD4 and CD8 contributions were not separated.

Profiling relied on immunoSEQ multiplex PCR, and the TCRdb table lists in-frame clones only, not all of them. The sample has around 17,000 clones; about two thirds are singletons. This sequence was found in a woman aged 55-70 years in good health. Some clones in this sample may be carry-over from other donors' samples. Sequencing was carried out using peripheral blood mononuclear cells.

The CDR3 sequence: CASSFEGGYQQYF. The DNA for the CDR3 is TGCGCCAGCAGCTTTGAGGGGGGGTACCAGCAGTACTTC. The gene calls are TRBV5-1 and TRBJ2-7; D is possibly TRBD2 (7 bases). From germline, CDR1 is SGHRS and CDR2 YFSETQ. Trimming shortened V by 2 bases and J by 8 bases, and 14 bases separated the two germline ends. The CDR3 is 13 amino acids.